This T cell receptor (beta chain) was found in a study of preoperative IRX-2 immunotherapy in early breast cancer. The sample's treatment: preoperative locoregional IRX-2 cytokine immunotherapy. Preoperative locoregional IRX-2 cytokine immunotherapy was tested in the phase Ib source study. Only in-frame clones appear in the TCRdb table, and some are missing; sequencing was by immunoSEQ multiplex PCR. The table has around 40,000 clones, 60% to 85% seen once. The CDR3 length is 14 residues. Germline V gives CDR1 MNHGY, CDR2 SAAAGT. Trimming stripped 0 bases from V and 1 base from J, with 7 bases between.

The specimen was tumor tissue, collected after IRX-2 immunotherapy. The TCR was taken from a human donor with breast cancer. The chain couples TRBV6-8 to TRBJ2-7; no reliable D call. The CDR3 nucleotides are TGTGCCAGCAGTTACTCTCTAACTTCCTACGAGCAGTACTTC. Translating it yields CASSYSLTSYEQYF.